This T cell receptor beta chain was observed in a study of PD-1 blockade in classical Hodgkin lymphoma. Study overall: Every 2 weeks, patients had 3 mg/kg nivolumab intravenously.

Study conclusions and caveats: Anyone who began nivolumab under 1 year after ASCT was excluded. The drivers behind the repertoire differences, possibly disease activity or prior therapy, remain undefined.

Trimming pared 3 bases from V and 9 bases from J, leaving 20 bases between. CDR3 length: 15 amino acids. Germline-derived CDR1 and CDR2 are KGHSH and LQKENI. Noted time point: cycle 4 day 1 (C4D1), after more than five weeks of nivolumab. Every patient was affected by relapse after autologous stem cell transplantation, while exposure to brentuximab vedotin was not uniform. With regard to this clone: Its cognate antigen is unknown.

The assay was immunoSEQ multiplex PCR, and TCRdb's table has in-frame clones only and misses some. The data hold approximately 52,000 clones, with about nine tenths observed a single time. The V and J genes are TRBV18 and TRBJ1-2; D is possibly TRBD1 (6 bases). This material consisted of peripheral blood mononuclear cells (PBMCs), taken before the fourth cycle of nivolumab. This sequence originates from a human donor with classical Hodgkin lymphoma. The chain's CDR3 is CASSPTGHRTDSYTF. CDR3 bases: TGTGCCAGCTCACCTACGGGACACCGCACGGACAGCTACACCTTC.